This record looks at one TCR beta chain sequence and its context. This specimen belongs to a study of blood T cell repertoires in COVID-19. About the study: The origin of the acute and convalescent COVID-19 samples was the United States, Italy and Spain.

In germline, CDR1 is GTSNPN, CDR2 SVGIG (reference sequence). V lost 5 bases and J 5 bases, leaving 12 bases between the germline ends. CDR3 size: 12 residues. Participants had their cohort set by participant-reported clinical history. Donors in Cohort 3 who had recovered were those with two negative PCRs, healthcare professional clearance, or resolution of their symptoms. Produced via immunoSEQ multiplex PCR; TCRdb's table is partial and in-frame only. The sample has 200,000 to 250,000 clones, 82% seen once. The source material was PBMCs or T cells enriched from blood (not recorded which). The source is a woman aged 55-70 years who had recovered from COVID-19. The chain has TRBV30 and TRBJ1-1, with unresolved D. The CDR3 sequence is CAWGVDGTEAFF. As DNA, the CDR3 is TGTGCCTGGGGCGTAGACGGGACTGAAGCTTTCTTT.